This is a list of T cell receptor beta chains from one sample in a study of cytomegalovirus exposure and HLA in healthy donors. Method: immunoSEQ multiplex PCR; TCRdb's copy keeps in-frame clones and lacks some. The sample holds about 94,000 clones, around 8% seen once. Input material: PBMCs. Receptor source: a man between 45 and 60 years old in good health and CMV-seronegative. CDR3s include the opening cysteine and the closing phenylalanine or tryptophan. A D gene is named only where the DNA matches it firmly. Where a row states a size, it is once, few, many or the class of an expanded clone; other rows omit it.

J: TRBJ2-7
V: TRBV4-2
D: .
size: .
CDR3: CASSQEWRRFGRYF
DNA: TGTGCCAGCAGCCAAGAGTGGCGACGTTTTGGGCGGTACTTC

J: TRBJ2-1
V: TRBV21-1
D: .
size: .
CDR3: CASSIRGNNEQFF
DNA: TGTGCCAGCAGCATTCGCGGTAACAATGAGCAGTTCTTC

J: TRBJ2-5
V: TRBV5-5
D: .
size: few
CDR3: CASSSPGGVQETQYF
DNA: TGTGCCAGCAGCTCCCCAGGAGGAGTCCAAGAGACCCAGTACTTC

J: TRBJ1-4
V: TRBV19
D: .
size: .
CDR3: CASRSGTVNEKLFF
DNA: TGTGCCAGCCGCTCCGGGACTGTTAATGAAAAACTGTTTTTT

J: TRBJ2-5
V: TRBV2
D: .
size: .
CDR3: CASSRTLTGTQYF
DNA: TGTGCCAGCAGCCGGACGTTAACAGGGACCCAGTACTTC

J: TRBJ2-4
V: TRBV9
D: .
size: .
CDR3: CASSVWRGQAKNIQYF
DNA: TGTGCCAGCAGCGTCTGGAGAGGACAGGCCAAAAACATTCAGTACTTC

J: TRBJ2-5
V: TRBV7-6
D: .
size: few
CDR3: CASSLARTVQETQYF
DNA: TGTGCCAGCAGCTTAGCGCGGACAGTACAAGAGACCCAGTACTTC

J: TRBJ1-3
V: TRBV6-1
D: .
size: .
CDR3: CASSEMPVSGNTIYF
DNA: TGTGCCAGCAGTGAAATGCCGGTCTCTGGAAACACCATATATTTT

J: TRBJ2-1
V: TRBV7-2
D: TRBD1
size: few
CDR3: CASSSRTGYNEQFF
DNA: TGTGCCAGCAGCTCCCGGACAGGGTACAATGAGCAGTTCTTC

J: TRBJ2-7
V: TRBV19
D: TRBD2
size: few
CDR3: CASSKSGTSGSLYEQYF
DNA: TGTGCCAGTAGCAAATCGGGGACTAGCGGGAGCCTCTACGAGCAGTACTTC

J: TRBJ2-3
V: TRBV14
D: .
size: .
CDR3: CASSQLQHSTDTQYF
DNA: TGTGCCAGCAGCCAATTACAGCACAGCACAGATACGCAGTATTTT

J: TRBJ2-3
V: TRBV14
D: TRBD1
size: few
CDR3: CASSHRQGSEFTDTQYF
DNA: TGTGCCAGCAGCCACCGACAGGGATCCGAGTTCACAGATACGCAGTATTTT

J: TRBJ2-7
V: TRBV7-9
D: TRBD1
size: .
CDR3: CASSAPGTDVTYEQYF
DNA: TGTGCCAGCAGCGCCCCCGGGACAGATGTAACCTACGAGCAGTACTTC

J: TRBJ1-2
V: TRBV2
D: .
size: .
CDR3: CASSEQSYGYTF
DNA: TGTGCCAGCAGTGAACAGTCCTATGGCTACACCTTC

J: TRBJ2-7
V: TRBV5-5
D: .
size: .
CDR3: CASSHHMDNSYEQYF
DNA: TGTGCCAGCAGCCACCATATGGACAACTCCTACGAGCAGTACTTC

J: TRBJ1-2
V: TRBV4-1
D: TRBD1
size: .
CDR3: CASSEDPGQGYGYTF
DNA: TGCGCCAGCAGCGAAGATCCCGGACAGGGATATGGCTACACCTTC

J: TRBJ2-1
V: TRBV5-6
D: TRBD1
size: .
CDR3: CASSPDRVGSNEQFF
DNA: TGTGCCAGCAGCCCCGACAGGGTCGGGTCCAATGAGCAGTTCTTC

J: TRBJ1-3
V: TRBV4-1
D: .
size: few
CDR3: CASSQDYEGNTIYF
DNA: TGCGCCAGCAGCCAAGATTACGAGGGAAACACCATATATTTT